The rows below give T cell receptor beta chains drawn from one sample of a study of blood T cell repertoires in COVID-19. Produced via immunoSEQ multiplex PCR; TCRdb's table is partial and in-frame only. The sample contains about 250,000 clones, nearly 90% of which appear only once. The sequenced sample consisted of peripheral blood. The receptors originated from a man younger than 35 with active or convalescent COVID-19. Each CDR3 is given with its conserved first and last residue. D genes are given only for firm matches. Not all rows give a size; the values are once, few, many and, for expanded clones, a class.

size	V	D	J	CDR3	DNA
-	TRBV9	-	TRBJ2-7	CASSPRGWVGGLARDEQYF	TGTGCCAGCAGCCCGAGGGGTTGGGTCGGGGGGCTCGCTCGGGACGAGCAGTACTTC
-	TRBV9	TRBD2	TRBJ2-1	CASSLGTSGSSYNEQFF	TGTGCCAGCAGCCTGGGGACTAGCGGAAGCTCCTACAATGAGCAGTTCTTC
-	TRBV9	-	TRBJ1-1	CASSVGDRTEAFF	TGTGCCAGCAGCGTAGGAGATCGCACTGAAGCTTTCTTT
once	TRBV18	TRBD1	TRBJ2-2	CASSQTGKNTGELFF	TGTGCCAGCTCACAGACAGGGAAAAACACCGGGGAGCTGTTTTTT
-	TRBV4-3	TRBD1	TRBJ2-2	CASRLTGPKVGELFF	TGCGCCAGCAGGCTGACAGGGCCGAAGGTCGGGGAGCTGTTTTTT
-	TRBV9	-	TRBJ1-2	CASSVRPNYGYTF	TGTGCCAGCAGCGTGCGCCCTAACTATGGCTACACCTTC
once	TRBV9	-	TRBJ2-1	CASSPRGVENNEQFF	TGTGCCAGCAGCCCCCGCGGGGTTGAAAACAATGAGCAGTTCTTC
-	TRBV2	-	TRBJ1-5	CASSVGDYSNQPQHF	TGTGCCAGCAGTGTGGGAGATTATAGCAATCAGCCCCAGCATTTT
-	TRBV19	TRBD1	TRBJ2-5	CASSIGVRGPYEETQYF	TGTGCCAGTAGTATAGGAGTCAGGGGGCCGTACGAAGAGACCCAGTACTTC
-	TRBV5-5	TRBD1	TRBJ1-6	CASSLATQGNNSPLHF	TGTGCCAGCAGCTTGGCTACACAGGGGAACAATTCACCCCTCCACTTT
-	TRBV5-4	-	TRBJ1-1	CASSPQGIEHTEAFF	TGTGCCAGCAGCCCCCAGGGGATAGAGCACACTGAAGCTTTCTTT
-	TRBV10-1	-	TRBJ1-2	CASSEQANYGYTF	TGCGCCAGCAGCGAACAGGCTAACTATGGCTACACCTTC
-	TRBV6-5	-	TRBJ2-6	CASSYSGISGANVLTF	TGTGCCAGCAGTTACTCGGGCATCTCTGGGGCCAACGTCCTGACTTTC
-	TRBV19	-	TRBJ1-1	CASGLGVKLDTEAFF	TGTGCCAGTGGTCTCGGGGTTAAGTTAGACACTGAAGCTTTCTTT
-	TRBV19	-	TRBJ1-2	CASSIDSRTAYGYTF	TGTGCCAGTAGTATAGATTCAAGGACAGCATATGGCTACACCTTC
-	TRBV11-2	-	TRBJ2-1	CASSFVAHLNEQFF	TGTGCCAGCAGCTTCGTGGCTCATCTCAATGAGCAGTTCTTC
once	TRBV2	-	TRBJ2-6	CASSRQYSGANVLTF	TGTGCCAGCAGTAGACAGTACTCTGGGGCCAACGTCCTGACTTTC
-	TRBV14	-	TRBJ2-5	CASSQVGGETQYF	TGTGCCAGCAGCCAAGTTGGGGGGGAGACCCAGTACTTC
once	TRBV12-3/TRBV12-4	-	TRBJ2-1	CASRGGLHEQFF	TGTGCCAGCAGGGGTGGGCTCCATGAGCAGTTCTTC
-	TRBV2	TRBD1	TRBJ2-1	CASSGQGWAYNEQFF	TGTGCCAGCAGTGGACAGGGGTGGGCCTACAATGAGCAGTTCTTC
-	TRBV7-2	TRBD2	TRBJ2-3	CASSFSGGRSTDTQYF	TGTGCCAGCAGCTTTAGCGGGGGTCGATCCACAGATACGCAGTATTTT
-	TRBV4-3	-	TRBJ1-1	CASSHGRGAFF	TGCGCCAGCAGCCACGGTCGGGGAGCTTTCTTT
-	TRBV7-2	-	TRBJ1-5	CASSLQGRSNQPQHF	TGTGCCAGCAGCCTCCAGGGTAGGAGCAATCAGCCCCAGCATTTT
-	TRBV9	-	TRBJ2-3	CASSVGAPDTQYF	TGTGCCAGCAGCGTAGGAGCTCCAGATACGCAGTATTTT
-	TRBV27	-	TRBJ1-5	CASSYSNSNQPQHF	TGTGCCAGCAGTTACAGCAATAGCAATCAGCCCCAGCATTTT
-	TRBV21-1	-	TRBJ2-7	CASPRRAF	TGTGCCAGCCCCAGGCGGGCTTTC
-	TRBV28	TRBD1	TRBJ1-2	CASSRDSYGYTF	TGTGCCAGCAGTCGGGACAGCTATGGCTACACCTTC